One T cell receptor (beta chain) is described in this entry. In this sample, this clonotype turned up many times. The target of this receptor is not known. No base quality information exists; no much larger clone differs at one position. This sample was included in a study of regulatory T cells in long-lasting Graves disease (dated by TCRdb to about 2021). Some background on the complete study: Newly diagnosed Graves' disease patients had taken antithyroid drugs for less than 3 months. Peripheral blood TCR sequencing and RNA sequencing compared persistent Graves' disease patients with newly diagnosed Graves' disease patients. The study took place in China and was registered as a clinical trial. A total of around 33 samples were covered by TCR sequencing, comprising roughly 13 persistent and around 20 newly diagnosed Graves' disease patients. General findings and caveats noted by the study authors: Compared with newly diagnosed patients, patients with persistent Graves' disease had lower TCR Shannon entropy and fewer highly expanded clones, which suggests clonal expansion. Because the primary lesion, thyroid tissue, could not be accessed, the study looked at peripheral blood alone. Sequencing and analysis were limited to the TCR beta chain. The authors acknowledged the small sample size as a limitation that may reduce accuracy. Persistent disease showed preferential use of TRBV28, TRBJ1-2 and TRBJ2-5, whereas newly diagnosed disease favored TRBV20-1 and TRBJ2-1. Persistent patients shared more public clonotypes among themselves (under 3,000) than newly diagnosed patients did (roughly 920).

Reading the label with the study, this specimen's time point is: newly diagnosed GD, antithyroid drugs for less than 3 months. For both TCR sequencing and RNA sequencing, RNA was extracted from PBMCs in TRIzol. The diagnosis of Graves' disease followed American Thyroid Association guidelines. Recruitment of patients was carried out at an endocrinology department in Xi'an, China. Each patient gave about 8.1 milliliters of peripheral blood, collected in an EDTA anticoagulant tube. PBMCs were isolated by Ficoll Paque Plus density gradient separation without further T cell sorting. An Agilent 2100 Bioanalyzer and agarose gel were used to check RNA quality, while a NanoDrop 2000 measured RNA concentration. The method behind the library was multiplex PCR. TCRdb lists the instrument as Illumina HiSeq 4000. iRepertoire HTBI primers and Arm-PCR amplification of CDR3 regions were used to construct TCR beta libraries. Before sequencing, the PCR products went through gel purification. Under the source paper's analysis protocol: A total of around 59 TRBV and some 15 TRBJ segments were identified across samples and were used for gene usage analysis of CDR3 amino acid clonotypes. Filtered high-quality paired reads were merged into contigs using COPE and FqMerger. Contigs were aligned with BLAST to IMGT TRBV, TRBD and TRBJ reference genes, and CDR3 was defined per IMGT. Highly expanded clones were defined as clonotypes with a frequency above 0.1%. Shannon entropy served as the measure of repertoire diversity, while the Gini coefficient captured V-J evenness. Public clonotypes were defined as clonotypes shared by more than one individual. The raw public data were reprocessed by TCRdb itself: fastp quality trimming at Q25, MiXCR clonotype calling, in-frame beta chains only. Every distinct CDR3 protein forms one entry, paired with its most common genes and DNA. The V and J calls shown here were made by TCRdb, not taken from the authors' results. This sample comprises over 350,000 distinct CDR3 sequences, about 14% of them detected only once. Around a sixth of the sample comes from the top ten.

CDR1 and CDR2, per the germline V gene, are SGHRS and YFSETQ. Inclusive of the bounding cysteine and phenylalanine, the CDR3 is 14 residues long. The read is trimmed to its CDR3 DNA, 42 bases read in frame from base 1. V gives up 1 base and J gives up 5 bases, and the segment between their germline ends measures 10 bases. The same specimen was also included in a second study, on T cells in Graves' hyperthyroidism and ophthalmopathy. The second investigation adds: Stable Graves' hyperthyroidism was defined as the absence of progression to ophthalmopathy over 18 months of follow-up. Hyperthyroidism patients were newly diagnosed, with disease duration under 2 months, and aged 18 to 65 years. Patients with uncontrolled infections, other autoimmune diseases, pregnancy or lactation were excluded. Diagnoses were based on clinical symptoms, serum thyroxine and TRAb, thyroid ultrasound and orbital computed tomography. For the first round of RT-PCR on the TCR CDR3, the HTBI primer set was used together with the Qiagen OneStep RT-PCR kit. Most expanded thyroid clonotypes (frequency above 0.001) were also detected in blood, a finding suggesting that blood repertoires may reflect thyroid immune responses. Ophthalmopathy was separated from stable hyperthyroidism by a 13 V-J signature model, with approximately 90% sensitivity and roughly 84% specificity obtained in cross-validation and 80%/75% obtained in testing. In validation, the model predicted progression to ophthalmopathy a median of 6.5 months before onset, with about 70% sensitivity and 72.22% specificity. To identify TCR V-J signatures that set the groups apart, the researchers used a discovery cohort of about a hundred patients, made up of under 50 with Graves' ophthalmopathy and 57 with stable Graves' hyperthyroidism. Prospective prediction of ophthalmopathy was tested in an independent validation cohort consisting of roughly 19 hyperthyroidism patients and approximately 16 patients who later progressed to ophthalmopathy. The approximately 98 discovery patients were randomly divided into training and test sets at a 7:3 ratio. The study also compared thyroid tissue and blood T-cell repertoires from roughly six Graves' hyperthyroidism patients. Once sampling was done, hyperthyroidism patients were given methimazole at a starting dose of 30 mg daily, whereas ophthalmopathy patients were given high-dose intravenous methylprednisolone. A second multiplex PCR round built the libraries, followed by size selection and purification. Paired-end sequencing of the libraries was performed with 100 bp reads on an Illumina HiSeq2000. SOAPnuke was used to process the raw data, removing reads that contained adapters or uncalled bases, had a mean Phred below 15, or lacked an exact match to the constant primer or identifier. COPE v1.2.5 was used to merge the high-quality paired reads, and each unique nucleotide sequence was defined as a clonotype. Clonotypes were aligned to IMGT TRBV, TRBD and TRBJ reference segments using MiTCR v1.1. Analysis was restricted to V-J combinations with a frequency above 0.0001, which covered just over 98% of repertoires. A TCS score was defined as the ratio of F50 (clonal expansion) to E x V (chaos), with BLOSUM62-based TCRdist applied between CDR3 peptides within each V-J. Welch's t-statistics and random forest reduced approximately 520 V-J features to about 12, which were used in a naive Bayes classifier (R e1071). No statistical method was used to set the sample size in advance, and investigators knew the group allocation. TCR Vbeta CDR3 sequencing of roughly 140 peripheral blood samples (more than 40 ophthalmopathy, over 70 hyperthyroidism and approximately 17 progressor patients) is reported in the paper.

The rearrangement joined TRBV5-1 to TRBJ2-1; the D gene is possibly TRBD1 or TRBD2, with 6 bases matching each. The input for sequencing was peripheral blood mononuclear cells (PBMCs), taken at new diagnosis, from a patient treated with antithyroid drugs. This clonotype was sampled from a woman aged 45-60 years with Graves disease. Donor details come from another sample of the same person, matched by shared clones. The DNA sequence reads TGCGCCAGCAGCTTGTGGGGGGCGGACAATGAGCAGTTCTTC. Its translation reads: CASSLWGADNEQFF.